The rows below give T cell receptor beta chains drawn from one sample of a study of identical twins. TCRdb processed the 5' RACE reads anew with MiXCR; each CDR3 protein has one entry. The sample yields approximately 1.8 million distinct CDR3 sequences, around 33% seen once. Sequenced input: cord blood. The receptors originated from a newborn girl in good health. Each CDR3 is given with its conserved first and last residue. D genes are given only for firm matches. Only some rows state a clone size, as once, few, many or a class for expanded clones.

j_gene | abundance | d_gene | v_gene | CDR3aa | CDR3nt
TRBJ2-1 | many | - | TRBV7-2 | CASSLAVGPYNEQFF | TGTGCCAGCAGCTTAGCTGTGGGTCCGTACAATGAGCAGTTCTTC
TRBJ2-3 | - | - | TRBV11-2 | CASSLDLAGQDTQYF | TGTGCCAGCAGCTTAGATCTGGCGGGACAAGATACGCAGTATTTT
TRBJ2-1 | once | - | TRBV20-1 | CSARNLGNEQFF | TGCAGTGCTAGAAATTTGGGGAATGAGCAGTTCTTC
TRBJ2-3 | few | TRBD1 | TRBV4-1 | CASSIQGQASTDTQYF | TGCGCCAGCAGCATCCAAGGACAGGCCAGCACAGATACGCAGTATTTT
TRBJ2-3 | once | TRBD1 | TRBV7-8 | CASREGQGSWQYF | TGTGCCAGCAGGGAGGGACAGGGGAGTTGGCAGTATTTT
TRBJ2-3 | - | - | TRBV2 | CASSDSTGGRTDTQYF | TGTGCCAGCAGTGACTCTACCGGGGGCCGCACAGATACGCAGTATTTT
TRBJ1-2 | few | TRBD1 | TRBV6-1 | CASSARTTGTGRSGYTF | TGTGCCAGCAGTGCCCGCACGACCGGGACAGGGAGAAGTGGCTACACCTTC
TRBJ2-2 | - | TRBD2 | TRBV19 | CASYPGLRAGGPSTGELFF | TGTGCCAGTTACCCCGGACTTCGAGCGGGAGGGCCTAGCACCGGGGAGCTGTTTTTT
TRBJ2-1 | few | - | TRBV20-1 | CSARPTGRTYNEQFF | TGCAGTGCTAGACCAACGGGACGCACCTACAATGAGCAGTTCTTC
TRBJ2-1 | - | TRBD1 | TRBV6-1 | CASSVGTGQFF | TGTGCCAGCAGTGTCGGGACAGGGCAGTTCTTC
TRBJ2-7 | few | - | TRBV5-1 | CASSLTSQTSYEQYF | TGCGCCAGCAGCTTGACTAGCCAGACCTCCTACGAGCAGTACTTC
TRBJ2-7 | many | TRBD2 | TRBV15 | CATSRVFAGAYEQYF | TGTGCCACCAGCAGAGTTTTTGCGGGAGCCTACGAGCAGTACTTC
TRBJ2-2 | - | - | TRBV7-6 | CASSLVLWSRVGETGELFF | TGTGCCAGCAGCTTGGTTTTATGGTCCAGGGTTGGAGAAACCGGGGAGCTGTTTTTT
TRBJ2-3 | - | - | TRBV11-2 | CASSLDNLVVATTDTQYF | TGTGCCAGCAGCTTAGATAATTTGGTAGTGGCCACCACAGATACGCAGTATTTT
TRBJ2-3 | - | - | TRBV4-1 | CASSQGGLAKGTDTQYF | TGCGCCAGCAGCCAAGGCGGACTGGCTAAGGGCACAGATACGCAGTATTTT
TRBJ2-2 | few | - | TRBV24-1 | CATSDRRGRSTGELFF | TGTGCCACCAGTGATCGCCGGGGGCGTAGCACCGGGGAGCTGTTTTTT
TRBJ2-1 | - | - | TRBV7-8 | CASSLGPGIEQFF | TGTGCCAGCAGCTTAGGCCCAGGGATCGAGCAGTTCTTC
TRBJ1-1 | - | TRBD1 | TRBV6-2/TRBV6-3 | CASDRALQGETEAFF | TGTGCCAGCGATCGGGCCCTCCAGGGGGAGACTGAAGCTTTCTTT
TRBJ2-3 | few | - | TRBV20-1 | CSARDILAPSTDTQYF | TGCAGTGCTAGAGATATCCTAGCGCCTAGCACAGATACGCAGTATTTT
TRBJ1-2 | - | - | TRBV5-4 | CASSLQGSDYGYTF | TGTGCCAGTAGCTTACAGGGAAGTGACTATGGCTACACCTTC
TRBJ2-5 | - | TRBD2 | TRBV6-6 | CASSYSGPAGSQETQYF | TGTGCCAGCAGTTACTCGGGGCCAGCGGGGTCCCAAGAGACCCAGTACTTC
TRBJ2-1 | few | TRBD2 | TRBV6-5 | CASSYRPGLPRGSYNEQFF | TGTGCCAGCAGTTACCGTCCGGGACTACCCAGAGGGTCCTACAATGAGCAGTTCTTC
TRBJ2-7 | - | - | TRBV4-2 | CASSQDFANEQYF | TGTGCCAGCAGCCAAGATTTCGCCAATGAGCAGTACTTC
TRBJ1-2 | few | TRBD1 | TRBV5-1 | CASSSIGQATNYGYTF | TGCGCCAGCAGCAGCATAGGACAGGCGACTAACTATGGCTACACCTTC
TRBJ2-7 | - | TRBD1 | TRBV6-6 | CASILKTGASYEQYF | TGTGCCAGCATCCTAAAGACAGGGGCGTCCTACGAGCAGTACTTC
TRBJ1-6 | few | - | TRBV20-1 | CSARDPGLDSPLHF | TGCAGTGCTAGAGATCCAGGGTTGGATTCACCCCTCCACTTT
TRBJ2-3 | - | TRBD2 | TRBV9 | CASSVGVAGRTDTQYF | TGTGCCAGCAGCGTAGGCGTAGCGGGGCGCACAGATACGCAGTATTTT
TRBJ2-1 | few | TRBD2 | TRBV14 | CASSLLAENYNEQFF | TGTGCCAGCAGCCTCCTAGCGGAAAACTACAATGAGCAGTTCTTC
TRBJ1-2 | few | - | TRBV12-3/TRBV12-4 | CASARVALYGYTF | TGTGCCAGTGCGAGGGTAGCCCTCTATGGCTACACCTTC
TRBJ1-2 | - | - | TRBV5-8 | CASSSGFGYGYTF | TGTGCCAGCAGTTCAGGGTTTGGCTATGGCTACACCTTC
TRBJ2-1 | - | - | TRBV29-1 | CSVERTSYNEQFF | TGCAGCGTGGAAAGGACATCCTACAATGAGCAGTTCTTC
TRBJ1-2 | - | - | TRBV25-1 | CASSDQSRVYGYTF | TGTGCCAGCAGTGACCAGAGTCGGGTCTATGGCTACACCTTC
TRBJ2-1 | - | - | TRBV20-1 | CSASLGTRYNEQFF | TGCAGTGCTAGCCTTGGGACCCGATACAATGAGCAGTTCTTC
TRBJ2-7 | few | - | TRBV2 | CASTNRDTYEQYF | TGTGCCAGCACAAACCGGGACACCTACGAGCAGTACTTC
TRBJ1-2 | - | - | TRBV4-1 | CASSRVRDLYGYTF | TGCGCCAGCAGCCGAGTCAGGGACCTCTATGGCTACACCTTC
TRBJ2-1 | few | - | TRBV24-1 | CATTGGIYNEQFF | TGTGCCACCACGGGCGGCATATACAATGAGCAGTTCTTC
TRBJ2-7 | - | - | TRBV20-1 | CSARGVRIDEQYF | TGCAGTGCTAGAGGGGTCCGTATCGACGAGCAGTACTTC
TRBJ2-7 | - | - | TRBV7-9 | CASSSRGEGRYEQYF | TGTGCCAGCAGCTCCAGGGGGGAGGGCCGCTACGAGCAGTACTTC
TRBJ2-1 | few | TRBD2 | TRBV20-1 | CSARLSGRAYNEQFF | TGCAGTGCTAGACTTAGCGGGAGGGCCTACAATGAGCAGTTCTTC
TRBJ2-7 | - | TRBD2 | TRBV3-1 | CASSQDRSGRFYEQYF | TGTGCCAGCAGCCAAGATCGTAGCGGGAGGTTCTACGAGCAGTACTTC
TRBJ1-4 | - | - | TRBV19 | CASSIRHTRATNEKLFF | TGTGCCAGTAGTATCCGGCACACACGTGCAACTAATGAAAAACTGTTTTTT
TRBJ2-3 | - | TRBD2 | TRBV7-8 | CASRQLGRSGRADTQYF | TGTGCCAGCAGACAACTCGGTCGAAGCGGGAGAGCGGATACGCAGTATTTT
TRBJ1-5 | once | - | TRBV20-1 | CSARDLQQDLDQPQHF | TGCAGTGCTAGAGATCTTCAGCAGGATCTGGATCAGCCCCAGCATTTT
TRBJ2-7 | few | - | TRBV15 | CATSRDHRARPSYEQYF | TGTGCCACCAGCAGAGATCATCGGGCCAGACCATCCTACGAGCAGTACTTC
TRBJ2-7 | - | - | TRBV5-1 | CASSYEGINEQYF | TGCGCCAGCAGCTATGAGGGCATCAACGAGCAGTACTTC
TRBJ2-4 | few | TRBD2 | TRBV20-1 | CSARSGLARYF | TGCAGTGCTAGATCGGGACTAGCGAGGTACTTC
TRBJ1-2 | - | - | TRBV5-6 | CASSQQGGTNYGYTF | TGTGCCAGCAGCCAACAGGGTGGGACTAACTATGGCTACACCTTC
TRBJ1-2 | - | - | TRBV2 | CASSAGTLNYGYTF | TGTGCCAGCAGCGCCGGGACATTGAACTATGGCTACACCTTC
TRBJ2-1 | few | TRBD1 | TRBV7-9 | CASSFLGGWNEQFF | TGTGCCAGCAGCTTCTTAGGGGGCTGGAATGAGCAGTTCTTC
TRBJ2-1 | many | - | TRBV24-1 | CATSDPPYNEQFF | TGTGCCACCAGTGATCCCCCCTACAATGAGCAGTTCTTC
TRBJ2-1 | - | TRBD2 | TRBV7-7 | CASSLAAPSGFPPFF | TGTGCTAGCAGCTTAGCGGCGCCTAGCGGGTTCCCCCCGTTCTTC
TRBJ1-2 | - | - | TRBV3-1 | CASSQDPLGVNGYTF | TGTGCCAGCAGCCAAGATCCACTCGGAGTTAATGGCTACACCTTC
TRBJ2-7 | once | - | TRBV4-1 | CASSLGQMGPDEQYF | TGCGCCAGCAGCCTGGGACAAATGGGGCCGGATGAGCAGTACTTC
TRBJ1-4 | few | - | TRBV29-1 | CNVAGRFNEKLFF | TGCAACGTTGCGGGCAGGTTTAATGAAAAACTGTTTTTT